A single sample is the source of the 22 T cell receptor beta chains below, sequenced in a study of cytomegalovirus exposure and HLA in healthy donors. The repertoire was sequenced with immunoSEQ multiplex PCR; TCRdb's copy has only in-frame clones and lacks some. Seen here are roughly 150,000 clones, around 82% observed once, and the top ten hold roughly a tenth. The material sequenced was PBMCs. These receptors came from a man aged 30 to 39 in good health and CMV-seropositive.

V is TRBV25-1 and J is TRBJ1-1; weak D call: TRBD1 (6 bases). Germline V CDR1 and CDR2: MGHDK, SYGVNS. V was cut by 2 bases and J by 3 bases, with 10 bases left in between. CDR3 length equals 14 residues. The CDR3: CASSEGGVDTEAFF. CDR3 bases: TGTGCCAGCAGTGAAGGGGGCGTGGACACTGAAGCTTTCTTT.

This clone was found a few times. Here the CDR3 reads CASSRSGGEYEQYF. The CDR3 nucleotides read TGTGCCAGCAGCCGAAGCGGGGGAGAATACGAGCAGTACTTC. V usage is TRBV7-2 and J usage is TRBJ2-7, with TRBD2 identical over 8 bases. J lost 4 bases, V lost 5 bases, and 7 bases had no gene match. Per germline, CDR1 SGHTA and CDR2 FQGNSA. The CDR3 is 14 residues long.

The chain combines TRBV30 with TRBJ1-2, with D possibly matching TRBD1 (6 bases). Germline V lookup: CDR1 GTSNPN, CDR2 SVGIG (reference sequence). V lost 3 bases and J lost 2, with 13 bases in between. This CDR3 region has 14 residues. The CDR3 DNA follows: TGTGCCTGGAGGACAGGATTCCCAAACTATGGCTACACCTTC. Translating gives CAWRTGFPNYGYTF. Looking up the rest from reference TRBV30 and TRBJ1-2 gives the full variable domain: SQTIHQWPATLVQPVGSPLSLECTVEGTSNPNLYWYRQAAGRGLQLLFYSVGIGQISSEVPQNLSASRPQDRQFILSSKKLLLSDSGFYLCAWRTGFPNYGYTFGSGTRLTVV.

The chain carries TRBV18 and TRBJ1-3; 8 nucleotides align to TRBD1. CDR1 and CDR2 (germline): KGHSH, LQKENI. CDR3 length: 15 residues. The junction had 5 bases not matched to a gene; V was cut back by 3 bases and J by 4 bases. Here the CDR3 reads CASSPQAGGGNTIYF. The DNA of the CDR3 is TGTGCCAGCTCACCTCAAGCAGGGGGCGGAAACACCATATATTTT. Using reference TRBV18 and TRBJ1-3 for the parts outside the CDR3, the full variable domain is NAGVMQNPRHLVRRRGQEARLRCSPMKGHSHVYWYRQLPEEGLKFMVYLQKENIIDESGMPKERFSAEFPKEGPSILRIQQVVRGDSAAYFCASSPQAGGGNTIYFGEGSWLTVV.

This clone was observed once. This chain connects TRBV5-1 to TRBJ1-6, with TRBD1 matching over 8 bases. The junction had 3 bases not matched to a gene; V was cut back by 5 bases and J by 8 bases. The germline V gene encodes CDR1 SGHRS and CDR2 YFSETQ. The CDR3 is made up of 13 amino acids. The CDR3 bases are TGCGCCAGCAGAAAGGACAGGGATTCACCCCTCCACTTT. Its translation is CASRKDRDSPLHF.

As for this clone: One end of the junction varies from germline; a read error may be responsible. J is TRBJ2-5 and V is TRBV7-7; no firm D call. Germline assignment: CDR1 SSHAT and CDR2 FNYEAQ (reference sequence). The CDR3 runs 13 residues. The CDR3 loop is CASSLGPQETQYF. The DNA for the CDR3 is TGTGCTAGCAGCTTAGGGCCACAAGAGACCCAGTACTTC.

The V gene is TRBV7-9, the J gene TRBJ2-7, with D unresolved. The germline gives CDR1 SEHNR, CDR2 FQNEAQ (reference sequence). The CDR3 consists of 14 residues. Trimming cost V 1 base and J 0 bases, with 7 bases left between them. CDR3 in DNA: TGTGCCAGCAGCTTAGACAGATACTCCTACGAGCAGTACTTC. Translation gives CASSLDRYSYEQYF.

V is TRBV2 and J is TRBJ2-7, with 10 bases matching TRBD2. Trimming took 7 bases from V and 3 from J; bases not matched to a gene: 9. Germline loops: CDR1 SNHLY, CDR2 FYNNEI. The CDR3 sequence is 15 residues long. The CDR3 loop reads CASTKGSGRGYEQYF. The CDR3 DNA follows: TGTGCCAGCACCAAAGGCAGCGGGAGGGGCTACGAGCAGTACTTC.

The chain joins TRBV18 to TRBJ1-1; 7 bases map to TRBD1. The junction had 16 bases not matched to a gene; V was cut back by 3 bases and J by 6 bases. The CDR3 sequence is 17 residues long. Germline V CDR1 and CDR2: KGHSH, LQKENI. This CDR3 is CASSPLTGSVPQAEAFF. The CDR3 region has the DNA TGTGCCAGCTCACCGTTGACAGGGTCTGTCCCACAAGCTGAAGCTTTCTTT. The full variable domain, rest sourced from reference TRBV18 and TRBJ1-1, is NAGVMQNPRHLVRRRGQEARLRCSPMKGHSHVYWYRQLPEEGLKFMVYLQKENIIDESGMPKERFSAEFPKEGPSILRIQQVVRGDSAAYFCASSPLTGSVPQAEAFFGQGTRLTVV.

This clone was found a few times. The gene calls are TRBV6-1 and TRBJ1-1; no firm D call. Trimming stripped 8 bases from V and 3 bases from J, with 16 bases between. The germline V gene has CDR1 MNHNS and CDR2 SASEGT. The CDR3 runs to 14 residues. The CDR3 coding sequence is TGTGCCAGCCCGCCCCCGCAGGTCGACACTGAAGCTTTCTTT. Its protein product is CASPPPQVDTEAFF.

This clone was observed a single time. The rearrangement joins TRBV2 to TRBJ1-2, with 9 bases matching TRBD1. From germline, CDR1 is SNHLY and CDR2 FYNNEI. This CDR3 has 13 residues. V was pared by 6 bases and J by 4 bases, with 3 bases of the junction left unmatched. CDR3 sequence reads: CASSGDRVYGYTF. For the CDR3, the DNA is TGTGCCAGCAGCGGGGACAGGGTCTATGGCTACACCTTC.

The rearrangement links TRBV6-6 to TRBJ2-7; 9 bases fit TRBD1. The germline V gene encodes CDR1 MNHNY and CDR2 SVGAGI (reference sequence). The ends lost 6 bases at V and 4 bases at J; junction bases unmatched: 10. The CDR3 extends over 15 amino acids. CDR3 sequence reads: CASRPKGTGLYEQYF. For the CDR3, the DNA is TGTGCCAGCAGGCCTAAAGGGACAGGGTTGTACGAGCAGTACTTC.

The chain is built from TRBV29-1 and TRBJ2-5; 7 nucleotides match TRBD2. J was trimmed by 1 base and V by 6 bases; bases with no gene match: 5. This CDR3 has 13 residues. Germline V gene data show CDR1 as SQVTM and CDR2 as ANQGSEA. This CDR3 reads CSVAGGVQETQYF. CDR3 bases: TGCAGCGTCGCTGGGGGGGTCCAAGAGACCCAGTACTTC.

The chain has TRBV7-9 and TRBJ1-1, with 7 bases that match TRBD1. This CDR3 is built from 14 residues. Germline V CDR1 and CDR2: SEHNR, FQNEAQ (reference sequence). After removal of 6 bases from V and 1 base from J, the junction contained 5 bases not matched to a gene. The CDR3 DNA follows: TGTGCCAGCAGGGCCGGGACAGAGAACACTGAAGCTTTCTTT. Amino acid sequence: CASRAGTENTEAFF.

This chain links TRBV5-4 with TRBJ2-2; TRBD2 matches at 10 bases. Germline trimming cut 3 bases from V and 4 bases from J; bases unmatched to any gene: 9. Per the germline V gene, CDR1 is SGHNT and CDR2 is YYREEE (reference sequence). This CDR3 spans 17 amino acids. The CDR3 bases are TGTGCCAGCAGCTCAACTAGCGGGATACGACGCACCGGGGAGCTGTTTTTT. It codes for CASSSTSGIRRTGELFF.

The J gene is TRBJ2-7, the V gene TRBV27, with 10 positions matching TRBD2. CDR3 length: 15 amino acids. The V segment lost 6 bases and the J segment 4 bases; nucleotides outside the gene matches: 9. CDR1 is MNHEY, CDR2 SMNVEV, per germline (reference sequence). As DNA, the CDR3 is TGTGCCAGCAGCCCCGGACTAGCGGAGATTTACGAGCAGTACTTC. Its protein product is CASSPGLAEIYEQYF.

The V and J genes are TRBV19 and TRBJ1-2, with D possibly matching TRBD1 (5 bases). Germline V CDR1 and CDR2: LNHDA, SQIVND (reference sequence). Trimming pared 6 bases from V and 3 bases from J, leaving 14 bases between. The CDR3 totals 14 residues. The CDR3: CASSPPWGDYGYTF. CDR3 nucleotide sequence: TGTGCCAGTAGCCCTCCTTGGGGGGACTATGGCTACACCTTC.

In DNA form, the CDR3 reads TGTGCCAGCAGCCCTCTAGCGGGAGAGGCCCAGTATTTT. It yields the protein CASSPLAGEAQYF. J is TRBJ2-3 and V is TRBV7-6; 10 positions agree with TRBD2. Unmatched junction bases numbered 8, after V lost 5 bases and J lost 12 bases. Looked up from germline, CDR1 is SGHVS and CDR2 is FNYEAQ. The CDR3 contains 13 residues.

The chain's CDR3 is CASSLRGAGQGSYEQYF. The CDR3 coding sequence is TGTGCCAGCAGCCTCCGTGGGGCGGGACAGGGGTCCTACGAGCAGTACTTC. V is TRBV7-6 and J is TRBJ2-7; 10 nucleotides align to TRBD1. Germline values: CDR1 SGHVS, CDR2 FNYEAQ. J gave up 1 base and V 5 bases, and 11 bases lay outside the gene matches. The CDR3 length is 17 residues.

This chain connects TRBV30 to TRBJ2-1; 9 bases are shared with TRBD2. This CDR3 contains 16 residues. Germline V gene lookup returns CDR1 GTSNPN and CDR2 SVGIG (reference sequence). After removal of 3 bases from V and 3 bases from J, the junction contained 9 bases not matched to a gene. The CDR3 spells CAWRTATSGYYNEQFF. The CDR3 DNA reads as TGTGCCTGGAGGACCGCGACTAGCGGTTACTACAATGAGCAGTTCTTC.

The chain employs TRBV29-1 and TRBJ2-1, with D perhaps matching TRBD2 (6 bases). CDR1 and CDR2 (germline): SQVTM, ANQGSEA. V was trimmed by 6 bases and J by 9 bases, leaving 15 bases between them. The CDR3 sequence is 12 residues long. The DNA for the CDR3 is TGCAGCGTGCGACTAGGAAGTGGTGAGCAGTTCTTC. Translating it yields CSVRLGSGEQFF.

Only one count was recorded for this clone. V and J are TRBV18 and TRBJ1-5; D not certain. The CDR3 spans 15 residues. Trimming stripped 3 bases from V and 7 bases from J, with 16 bases between. In germline, CDR1 is KGHSH, CDR2 LQKENI. CDR3 bases: TGTGCCAGCTCACCGCCGACGGGGTCTGACCAGCCCCAGCATTTT. Its protein is CASSPPTGSDQPQHF.